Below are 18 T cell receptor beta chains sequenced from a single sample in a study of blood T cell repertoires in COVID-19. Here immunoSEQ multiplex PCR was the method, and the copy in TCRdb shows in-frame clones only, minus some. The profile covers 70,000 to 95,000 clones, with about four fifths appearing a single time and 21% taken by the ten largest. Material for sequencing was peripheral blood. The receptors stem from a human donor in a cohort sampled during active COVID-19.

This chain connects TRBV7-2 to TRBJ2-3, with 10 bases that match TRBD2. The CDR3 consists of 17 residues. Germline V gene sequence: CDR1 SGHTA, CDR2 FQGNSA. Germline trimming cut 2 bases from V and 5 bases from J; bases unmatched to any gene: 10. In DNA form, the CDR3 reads TGTGCCAGCAGCTTAAGGAAGCGGGGGGGCCTTGGAGATACGCAGTATTTT. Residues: CASSLRKRGGLGDTQYF.

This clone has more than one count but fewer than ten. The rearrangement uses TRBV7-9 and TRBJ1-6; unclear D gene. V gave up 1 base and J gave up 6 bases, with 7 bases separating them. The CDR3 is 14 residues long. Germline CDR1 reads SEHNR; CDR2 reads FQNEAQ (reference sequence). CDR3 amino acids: CASSLVQTNSPLHF. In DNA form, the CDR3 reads TGTGCCAGCAGCTTAGTACAGACTAATTCACCCCTCCACTTT.

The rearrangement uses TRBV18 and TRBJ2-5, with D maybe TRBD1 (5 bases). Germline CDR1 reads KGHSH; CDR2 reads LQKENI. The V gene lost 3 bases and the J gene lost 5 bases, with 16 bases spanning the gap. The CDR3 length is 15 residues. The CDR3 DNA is TGTGCCAGCTCACCCCAGGGTCAGCTTCGGGAGACCCAGTACTTC. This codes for CASSPQGQLRETQYF.

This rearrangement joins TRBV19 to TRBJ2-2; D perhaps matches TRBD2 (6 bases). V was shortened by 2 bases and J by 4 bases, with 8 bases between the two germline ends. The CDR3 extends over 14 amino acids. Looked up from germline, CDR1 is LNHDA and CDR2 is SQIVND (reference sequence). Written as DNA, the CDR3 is TGTGCCAGTAGTATACCGGGAGCCACCGGGGAGCTGTTTTTT. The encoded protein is CASSIPGATGELFF. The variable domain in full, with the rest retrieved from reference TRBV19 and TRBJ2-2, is DGGITQSPKYLFRKEGQNVTLSCEQNLNHDAMYWYRQDPGQGLRLIYYSQIVNDFQKGDIAEGYSVSREKKESFPLTVTSAQKNPTAFYLCASSIPGATGELFFGEGSRLTVL.

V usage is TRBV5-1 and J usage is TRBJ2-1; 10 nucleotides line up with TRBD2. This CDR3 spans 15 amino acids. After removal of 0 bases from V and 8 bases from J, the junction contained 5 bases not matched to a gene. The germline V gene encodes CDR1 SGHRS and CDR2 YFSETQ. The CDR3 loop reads CASSLDSGGPDEQFF. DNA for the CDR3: TGCGCCAGCAGCTTGGATAGCGGGGGGCCCGATGAGCAGTTCTTC.

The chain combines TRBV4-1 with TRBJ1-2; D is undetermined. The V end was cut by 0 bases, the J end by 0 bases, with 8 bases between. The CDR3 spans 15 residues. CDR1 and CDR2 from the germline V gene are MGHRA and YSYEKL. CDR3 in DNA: TGCGCCAGCAGCCAAGAGGCACCAGCTAACTATGGCTACACCTTC. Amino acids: CASSQEAPANYGYTF.

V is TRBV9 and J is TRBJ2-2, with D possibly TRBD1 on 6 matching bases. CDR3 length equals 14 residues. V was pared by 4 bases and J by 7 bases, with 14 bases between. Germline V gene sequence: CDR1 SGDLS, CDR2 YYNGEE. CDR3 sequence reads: CASSPTGLGGELFF. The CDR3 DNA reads TGTGCCAGCAGCCCTACAGGGTTGGGCGGGGAGCTGTTTTTT.

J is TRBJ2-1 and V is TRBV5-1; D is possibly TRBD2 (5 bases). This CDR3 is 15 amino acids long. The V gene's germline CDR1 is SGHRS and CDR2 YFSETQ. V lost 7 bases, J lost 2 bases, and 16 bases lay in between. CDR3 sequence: CASGEGLDPYNEQFF. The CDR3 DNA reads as TGCGCCAGCGGGGAAGGACTCGACCCCTACAATGAGCAGTTCTTC.

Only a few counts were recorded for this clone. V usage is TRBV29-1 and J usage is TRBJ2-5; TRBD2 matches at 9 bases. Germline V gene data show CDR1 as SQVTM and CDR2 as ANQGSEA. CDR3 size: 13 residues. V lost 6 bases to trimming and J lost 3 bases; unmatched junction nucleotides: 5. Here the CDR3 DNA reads TGCAGCGTCCATGCGGGGGGGGAAGAGACCCAGTACTTC. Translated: CSVHAGGEETQYF.

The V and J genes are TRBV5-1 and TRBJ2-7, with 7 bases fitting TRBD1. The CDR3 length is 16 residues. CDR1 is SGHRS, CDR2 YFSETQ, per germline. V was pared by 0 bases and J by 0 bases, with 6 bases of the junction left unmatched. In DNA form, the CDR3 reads TGCGCCAGCAGCTTGGCCGTCGGACAGGCCTCCTACGAGCAGTACTTC. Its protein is CASSLAVGQASYEQYF. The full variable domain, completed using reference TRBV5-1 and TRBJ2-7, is KAGVTQTPRYLIKTRGQQVTLSCSPISGHRSVSWYQQTPGQGLQFLFEYFSETQRNKGNFPGRFSGRQFSNSRSEMNVSTLELGDSALYLCASSLAVGQASYEQYFGPGTRLTVT.

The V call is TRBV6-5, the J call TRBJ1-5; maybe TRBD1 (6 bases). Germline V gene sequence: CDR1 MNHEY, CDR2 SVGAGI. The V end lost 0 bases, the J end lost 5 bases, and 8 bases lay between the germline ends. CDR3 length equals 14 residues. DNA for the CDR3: TGTGCCAGCAGTTACTCGGGGGCGGATCAGCCCCAGCATTTT. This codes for CASSYSGADQPQHF.

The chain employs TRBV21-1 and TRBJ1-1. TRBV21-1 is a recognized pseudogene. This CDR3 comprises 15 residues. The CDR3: CASHRELGPNTEAFF. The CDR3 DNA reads TGTGCCAGCCACCGGGAACTGGGCCCGAACACTGAAGCTTTCTTT.

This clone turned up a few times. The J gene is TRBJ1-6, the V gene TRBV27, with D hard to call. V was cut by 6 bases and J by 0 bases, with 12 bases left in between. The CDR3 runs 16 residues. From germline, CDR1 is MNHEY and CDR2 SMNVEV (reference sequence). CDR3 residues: CASRQTGSSYNSPLHF. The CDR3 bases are TGTGCCAGCAGGCAGACCGGGAGCTCCTATAATTCACCCCTCCACTTT.

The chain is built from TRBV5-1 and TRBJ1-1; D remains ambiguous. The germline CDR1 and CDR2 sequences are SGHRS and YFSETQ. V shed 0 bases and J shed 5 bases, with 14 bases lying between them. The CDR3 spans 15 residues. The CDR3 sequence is CASSLGPAGGTEAFF. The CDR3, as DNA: TGCGCCAGCAGCTTGGGACCCGCGGGTGGGACTGAAGCTTTCTTT.

The CDR3 here is CASSLGSGRLYGYTF. Here the CDR3 DNA reads TGTGCCAGCAGCTTAGGATCCGGGAGACTATATGGCTACACCTTC. The chain recombines TRBV7-2 with TRBJ1-2; D gene ambiguous. Germline V CDR1 and CDR2: SGHTA, FQGNSA. Between the trimmed V and J ends, which lost 1 base and 5 bases, there was a span of 14 bases. CDR3 length: 15 residues.

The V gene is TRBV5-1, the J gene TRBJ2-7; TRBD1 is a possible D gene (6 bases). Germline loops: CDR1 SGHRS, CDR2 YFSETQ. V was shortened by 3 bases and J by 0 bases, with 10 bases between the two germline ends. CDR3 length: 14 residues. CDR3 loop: CASSSRTDSYEQYF. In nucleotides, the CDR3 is TGCGCCAGCAGCTCTCGGACAGACTCCTACGAGCAGTACTTC.

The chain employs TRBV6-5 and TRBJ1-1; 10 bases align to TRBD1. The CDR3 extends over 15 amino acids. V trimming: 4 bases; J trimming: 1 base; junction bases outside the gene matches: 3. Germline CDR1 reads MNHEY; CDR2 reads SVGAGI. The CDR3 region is CASSSTGGPNTEAFF. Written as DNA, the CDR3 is TGTGCCAGCAGTTCGACAGGGGGCCCGAACACTGAAGCTTTCTTT.

CDR3 in amino acids: CASSQRDTGPNEKLFF. The DNA of the CDR3 is TGCGCCAGCAGCCAACGGGACACCGGACCGAATGAAAAACTGTTTTTT. V and J are TRBV4-1 and TRBJ1-4; D is possibly TRBD1 (6 bases). CDR1 and CDR2 (germline): MGHRA, YSYEKL. The length of the CDR3 is 16 residues. The germline V and J ends were trimmed by 2 bases and 5 bases, with 15 bases remaining between them.